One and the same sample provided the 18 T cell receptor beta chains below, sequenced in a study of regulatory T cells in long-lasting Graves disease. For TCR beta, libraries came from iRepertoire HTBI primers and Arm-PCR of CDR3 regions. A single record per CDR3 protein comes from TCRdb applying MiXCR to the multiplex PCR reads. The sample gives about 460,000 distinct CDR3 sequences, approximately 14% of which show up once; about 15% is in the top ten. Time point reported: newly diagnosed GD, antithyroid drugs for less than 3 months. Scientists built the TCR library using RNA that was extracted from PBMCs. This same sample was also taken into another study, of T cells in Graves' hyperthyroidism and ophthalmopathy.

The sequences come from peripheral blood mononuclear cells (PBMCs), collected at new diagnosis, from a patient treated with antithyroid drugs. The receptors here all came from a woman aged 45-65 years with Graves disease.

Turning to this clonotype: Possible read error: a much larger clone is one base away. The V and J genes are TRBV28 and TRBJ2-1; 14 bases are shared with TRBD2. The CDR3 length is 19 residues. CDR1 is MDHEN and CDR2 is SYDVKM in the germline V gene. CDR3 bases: TGTGCCAGCAGTAACACCGGGACTAGCGGGAGAGACCCCTACAATGAGCAGTCCTTC. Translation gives CASSNTGTSGRDPYNEQSF.

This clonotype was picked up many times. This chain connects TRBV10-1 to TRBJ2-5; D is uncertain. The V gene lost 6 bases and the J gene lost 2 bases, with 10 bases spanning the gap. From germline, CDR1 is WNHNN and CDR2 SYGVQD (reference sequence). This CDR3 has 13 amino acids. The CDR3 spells CASSDDWQETQYF. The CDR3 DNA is TGCGCCAGCAGCGACGACTGGCAAGAGACCCAGTACTTC.

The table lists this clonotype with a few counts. The CDR3 sequence is CASSLGQPTTNEKLFF. For the CDR3, the DNA is TGTGCCAGCAGTTTGGGACAGCCTACAACTAATGAAAAACTGTTTTTT. The chain joins TRBV28 to TRBJ1-4; 7 nucleotides align to TRBD1. The CDR3 runs 16 residues. Germline CDR1 is MDHEN and CDR2 is SYDVKM. V lost 3 bases to trimming and J lost 0 bases; unmatched junction nucleotides: 4.

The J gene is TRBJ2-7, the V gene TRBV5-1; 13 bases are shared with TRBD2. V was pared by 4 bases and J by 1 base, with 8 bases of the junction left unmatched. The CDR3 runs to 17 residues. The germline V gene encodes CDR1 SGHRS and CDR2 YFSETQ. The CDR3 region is CASSQGLAGLGSYEQYF. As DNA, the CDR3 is TGCGCCAGCAGCCAGGGACTAGCGGGATTGGGTTCCTACGAGCAGTACTTC.

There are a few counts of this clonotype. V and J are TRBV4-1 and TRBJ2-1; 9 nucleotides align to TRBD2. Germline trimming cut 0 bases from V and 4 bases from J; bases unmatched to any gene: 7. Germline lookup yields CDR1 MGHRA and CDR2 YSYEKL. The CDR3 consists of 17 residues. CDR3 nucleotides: TGCGCCAGCAGCCAAGATGGGCGGGAGGGCCTTTACAATGAGCAGTTCTTC. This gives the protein CASSQDGREGLYNEQFF.

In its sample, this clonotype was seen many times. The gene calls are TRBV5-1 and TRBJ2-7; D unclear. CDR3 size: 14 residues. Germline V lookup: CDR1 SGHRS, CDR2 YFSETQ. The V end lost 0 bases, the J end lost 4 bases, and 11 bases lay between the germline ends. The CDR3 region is CASSLGDHGYEQYF. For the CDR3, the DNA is TGCGCCAGCAGCTTGGGGGATCACGGGTACGAGCAGTACTTC.

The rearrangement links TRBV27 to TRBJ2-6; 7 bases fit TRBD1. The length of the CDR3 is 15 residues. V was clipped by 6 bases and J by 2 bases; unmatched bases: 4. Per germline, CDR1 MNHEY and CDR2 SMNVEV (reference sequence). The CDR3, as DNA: TGTGCCAGCAGCTACACAGGGGCTGGGGCCAACGTCCTGACTTTC. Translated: CASSYTGAGANVLTF.

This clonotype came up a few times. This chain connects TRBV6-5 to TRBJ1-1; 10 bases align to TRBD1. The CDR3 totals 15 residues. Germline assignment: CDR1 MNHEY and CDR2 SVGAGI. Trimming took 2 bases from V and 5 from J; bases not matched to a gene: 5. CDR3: CASSYTGQGKTEAFF. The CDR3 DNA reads TGTGCCAGCAGTTACACGGGACAGGGGAAAACTGAAGCTTTCTTT.

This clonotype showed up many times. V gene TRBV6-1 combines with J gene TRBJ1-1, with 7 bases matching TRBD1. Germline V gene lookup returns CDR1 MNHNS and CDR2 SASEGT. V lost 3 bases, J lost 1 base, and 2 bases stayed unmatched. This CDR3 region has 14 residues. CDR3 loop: CASSEYRGNTEAFF. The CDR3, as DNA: TGTGCCAGCAGTGAGTACAGGGGGAACACTGAAGCTTTCTTT.

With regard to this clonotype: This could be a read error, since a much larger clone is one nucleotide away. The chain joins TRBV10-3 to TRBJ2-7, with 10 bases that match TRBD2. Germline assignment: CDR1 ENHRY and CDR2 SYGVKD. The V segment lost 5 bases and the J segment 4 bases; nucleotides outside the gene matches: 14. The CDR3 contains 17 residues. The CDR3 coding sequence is TGTGCCATCAGTCCCGGGCTAGCGGGAGTTTTGGTGTACGAGCAGTACTTC. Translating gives CAISPGLAGVLVYEQYF.

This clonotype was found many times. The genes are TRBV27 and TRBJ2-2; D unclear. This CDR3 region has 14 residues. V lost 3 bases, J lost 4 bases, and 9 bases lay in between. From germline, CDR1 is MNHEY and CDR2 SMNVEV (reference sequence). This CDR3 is CASSFFRATGELFF. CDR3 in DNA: TGTGCCAGCAGTTTCTTTAGGGCCACCGGGGAGCTGTTTTTT.

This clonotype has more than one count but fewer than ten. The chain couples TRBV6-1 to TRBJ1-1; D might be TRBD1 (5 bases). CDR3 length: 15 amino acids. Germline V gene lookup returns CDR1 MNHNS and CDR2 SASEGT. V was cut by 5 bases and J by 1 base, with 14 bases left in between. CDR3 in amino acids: CASSNPGEANTEAFF. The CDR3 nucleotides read TGTGCCAGCAGTAACCCGGGGGAGGCGAACACTGAAGCTTTCTTT.

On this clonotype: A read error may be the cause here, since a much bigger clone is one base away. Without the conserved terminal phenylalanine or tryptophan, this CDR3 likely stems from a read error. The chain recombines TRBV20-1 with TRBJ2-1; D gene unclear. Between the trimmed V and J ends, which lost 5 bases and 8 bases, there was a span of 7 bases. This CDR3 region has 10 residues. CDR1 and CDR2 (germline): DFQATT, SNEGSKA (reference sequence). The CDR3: CSAGPHEQFC. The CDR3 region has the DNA TGCAGTGCTGGCCCCCATGAGCAGTTCTGC.

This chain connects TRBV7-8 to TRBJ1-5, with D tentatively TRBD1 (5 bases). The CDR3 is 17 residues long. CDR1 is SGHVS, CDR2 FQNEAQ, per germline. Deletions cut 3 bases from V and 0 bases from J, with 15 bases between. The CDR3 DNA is TGTGCCAGCAGCTTGGCAGGGTTGTTCGATAGCAATCAGCCCCAGCATTTT. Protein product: CASSLAGLFDSNQPQHF.

This CDR3 is CSAMTGMDEQFF. The CDR3 DNA reads as TGCAGTGCTATGACAGGGATGGATGAGCAGTTCTTC. V usage is TRBV20-1 and J usage is TRBJ2-1; TRBD1 agrees at 7 bases. Germline trimming cut 4 bases from V and 8 bases from J; bases unmatched to any gene: 5. The germline V gene encodes CDR1 DFQATT and CDR2 SNEGSKA (reference sequence). CDR3 size: 12 residues.

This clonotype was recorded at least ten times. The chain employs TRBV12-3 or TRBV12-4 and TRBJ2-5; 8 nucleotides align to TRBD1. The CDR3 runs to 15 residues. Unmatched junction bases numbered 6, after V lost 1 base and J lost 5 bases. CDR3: CASSLGQGAFETQYF. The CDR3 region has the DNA TGTGCCAGCAGTTTAGGTCAGGGGGCCTTTGAGACCCAGTACTTC.

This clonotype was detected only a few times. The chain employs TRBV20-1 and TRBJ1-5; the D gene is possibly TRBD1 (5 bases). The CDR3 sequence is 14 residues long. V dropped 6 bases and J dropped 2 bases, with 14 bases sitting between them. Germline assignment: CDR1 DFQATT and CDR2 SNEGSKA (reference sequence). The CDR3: CSASGARGNQPQHF. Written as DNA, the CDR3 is TGCAGTGCCTCCGGGGCGCGGGGCAATCAGCCCCAGCATTTT.

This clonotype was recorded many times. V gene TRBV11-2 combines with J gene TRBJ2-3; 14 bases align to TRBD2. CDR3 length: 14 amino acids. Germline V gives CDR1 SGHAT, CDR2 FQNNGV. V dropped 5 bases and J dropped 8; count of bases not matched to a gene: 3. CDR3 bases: TGTGCCAGCAGCCCTGGGACTAGCGGGAGTACGCAGTATTTT. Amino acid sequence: CASSPGTSGSTQYF.